This T cell receptor (beta chain) appears in the sequencing data of a study of neoadjuvant nivolumab and ipilimumab in lung cancer. Study summary: Nivolumab 3 mg/kg was given days 1, 15 and 29, plus ipilimumab 1 mg/kg day 1 in combination. General observations from the study: Higher pretherapy blood TCR richness went with higher resected-tumor richness. Compared with tumor-adjacent uninvolved lung, resected tumors showed greater richness and clonality.

As for this clone: Its antigen is unknown.

The assay was immunoSEQ multiplex PCR, and TCRdb's table has in-frame clones only and misses some. Seen here are over 6,000 clones, 65% to 85% observed once, and the top ten hold 4.5% to 6%. Sample: tumor tissue, taken after neoadjuvant nivolumab, alone or with ipilimumab, at or shortly before surgery. The receptor was isolated from an adult with non-small cell lung cancer.

The CDR3 sequence: CASRDGGSYEQYF. In nucleotides, the CDR3 is TGTGCCAGCAGGGACGGAGGCTCCTACGAGCAGTACTTC. The chain links TRBV2 to TRBJ2-7; D is possibly TRBD2 (5 bases). V was pared by 6 bases and J by 0 bases, with 9 bases between. Germline V CDR1 and CDR2: SNHLY, FYNNEI. The length of the CDR3 is 13 residues.